This T cell receptor (beta chain) was documented in a study of siplizumab effects on memory and regulatory T cells. Assaying covered about 99,000 TCR templates per sample. Generated by immunoSEQ multiplex PCR, the TCRdb table keeps only in-frame clones and is missing some. The table records about 100,000 clones, around 90% of them present only once. The germline CDR1 and CDR2 sequences are LNHDA and SQIVND (reference sequence). Between the trimmed V and J ends, which lost 6 bases and 2 bases, there was a span of 23 bases. The CDR3 is made up of 17 amino acids. General study findings and limits: Sequences below about 10^-5 frequency were poorly captured, and few alloreactive clones mapped to unstimulated subsets. Mappable alloreactive CD4+ clones were on average about 62% Treg-derived with siplizumab, approximately 26% in controls. Apparently key alloresponse contributors, naive T cells also seemed more diverse than memory cells.

Concerning this clone: Its matching antigen is unknown.

The J gene is TRBJ2-7, the V gene TRBV19; D is possibly TRBD1 or TRBD2 (5 bases each). The clonotype originates from a human donor in good health. Sequencing was carried out using CD4+ T cells sorted from blood. The CDR3 loop is CASSPGQGRHLTYEQYF. CDR3 sequence (DNA): TGTGCCAGTAGCCCGGGGCAGGGTCGTCATCTTACCTACGAGCAGTACTTC.